A selection of T cell receptor beta chains follows, all from one sample in a study of shared clonotypes between healthy human individuals. Produced via immunoSEQ multiplex PCR; TCRdb's table is partial and in-frame only. The sample includes roughly 2,500,000 clones, roughly 93% of them seen just once. Sequenced input: naive CD4+ T cells from PBMCs. These receptors were obtained from a man between 18 and 29 years old in good health. Some clones in this sample may be carry-over from other donors' samples. Each CDR3 is given with its conserved first and last residue. A D gene is named only where the DNA matches it firmly. Size tells how often a clone was seen (once, few, many) or the class of an expanded clone, and some rows leave it out.

v_gene	abundance	d_gene	j_gene	len	CDR3aa	CDR3nt
TRBV6-4	NA	TRBD2	TRBJ2-3	18	CASSETLIAGTSTDTQYF	TGTGCCAGCAGTGAGACTCTCATAGCGGGAACTAGCACAGATACGCAGTATTTT
TRBV28	NA	TRBD2	TRBJ2-1	16	CASSSPGTSRFDEQFF	TGTGCCAGCAGTTCCCCCGGGACTAGCAGGTTCGATGAGCAGTTCTTC
TRBV5-5	NA	NA	TRBJ1-2	13	CASSLAPSYGYTF	TGTGCCAGCAGCTTGGCCCCCAGTTATGGCTACACCTTC
TRBV7-9	NA	TRBD1	TRBJ1-1	15	CASSGTGGVNTEAFF	TGTGCCAGCTCCGGGACAGGGGGCGTTAACACTGAAGCTTTCTTT
TRBV7-8	NA	NA	TRBJ1-3	15	CASSLDRGRRNTIYF	TGTGCCAGCAGCTTAGATAGAGGGCGGAGAAACACCATATATTTT
TRBV11-2	NA	NA	TRBJ1-4	14	CASSLSPTNEKLFF	TGTGCCAGCAGCTTATCCCCAACTAATGAAAAACTGTTTTTT
TRBV7-9	once	TRBD1	TRBJ2-1	14	CASSTGTGYNEQFF	TGTGCCAGCAGCACCGGGACAGGGTACAATGAGCAGTTCTTC
TRBV9	NA	NA	TRBJ2-7	14	CASSPSGPSYEQYF	TGTGCCAGCAGCCCAAGCGGTCCCTCCTACGAGCAGTACTTC
TRBV6-1	NA	NA	TRBJ1-2	17	CASSEATVTFGAYGYTF	TGTGCCAGCAGTGAAGCGACAGTCACGTTCGGGGCCTATGGCTACACCTTC
TRBV28	NA	TRBD2	TRBJ2-2	15	CASSLAGENTGELFF	TGTGCCAGCAGCCTAGCGGGAGAGAACACCGGGGAGCTGTTTTTT
TRBV5-1	NA	TRBD2	TRBJ2-5	15	CASSFLAGIQETQYF	TGCGCCAGCAGCTTCCTAGCGGGGATACAAGAGACCCAGTACTTC
TRBV28	NA	NA	TRBJ1-5	14	CASTGTDSNQPQHF	TGTGCCAGCACCGGGACGGATAGCAATCAGCCCCAGCATTTT
TRBV5-1	NA	NA	TRBJ1-1	14	CASSSFTENTEAFF	TGCGCCAGCAGCTCCTTCACCGAGAACACTGAAGCTTTCTTT
TRBV28	NA	NA	TRBJ1-2	12	CASSLVPYGYTF	TGTGCCAGCAGTTTAGTCCCCTATGGCTACACCTTC
TRBV5-1	NA	NA	TRBJ2-1	17	CASSPDPTGGVYNEQFF	TGCGCCAGCAGCCCGGACCCGACAGGAGGCGTCTACAATGAGCAGTTCTTC
TRBV28	NA	NA	TRBJ2-3	15	CASPPWIPSTDTQYF	TGTGCCAGCCCACCATGGATACCGAGCACAGATACGCAGTATTTT
TRBV19	NA	NA	TRBJ2-2	16	CASSILWQGRAGELFF	TGTGCCAGTAGTATTCTTTGGCAGGGGAGGGCCGGGGAGCTGTTTTTT
TRBV28	NA	NA	TRBJ1-4	15	CASSGRDTPNEKLFF	TGTGCCAGCAGTGGACGGGACACTCCAAATGAAAAACTGTTTTTT
TRBV10-1	NA	NA	TRBJ2-7	13	CASSENYGYEQYF	TGCGCCAGCAGTGAGAATTACGGCTACGAGCAGTACTTC
TRBV21-1	NA	NA	TRBJ2-2	15	CASSSPTANTGELFF	TGTGCCAGCAGCAGCCCCACAGCGAACACCGGGGAGCTGTTTTTT
TRBV19	NA	NA	TRBJ1-1	13	CASSTFIATEAFF	TGTGCCAGTAGTACTTTTATCGCGACTGAAGCTTTCTTT
TRBV11-2	NA	TRBD2	TRBJ2-3	19	CASSSIRSREREEQDTQYF	TGTGCCAGCAGCTCAATACGAAGCAGGGAGCGGGAGGAGCAAGATACGCAGTATTTT
TRBV28	NA	TRBD1	TRBJ2-7	15	CASSPIGTGDYEQYF	TGTGCCAGCAGCCCTATCGGGACAGGGGACTACGAGCAGTACTTC
TRBV7-8	NA	NA	TRBJ1-6	15	CASSPPRIGNSPLHF	TGTGCCAGCAGCCCGCCGAGGATTGGGAATTCACCCCTCCACTTT
TRBV28	once	NA	TRBJ2-2	15	CASRYGRWGTGELFF	TGTGCCAGCAGATACGGACGTTGGGGCACCGGGGAGCTGTTTTTT
TRBV7-6	NA	NA	TRBJ1-3	17	CASSLFDQGIGGNTIYF	TGTGCCAGCAGCTTATTCGACCAGGGCATAGGTGGAAACACCATATATTTT
TRBV2	NA	TRBD1	TRBJ2-3	16	CASSDPPGGGLDTQYF	TGTGCCAGCAGTGACCCTCCAGGGGGTGGTTTGGATACGCAGTATTTT
TRBV19	NA	NA	TRBJ2-5	14	CASSPWPGEETQYF	TGTGCCAGTAGTCCTTGGCCCGGGGAAGAGACCCAGTACTTC
TRBV19	once	NA	TRBJ2-7	15	CASSVTGTLTYEQYF	TGTGCCAGTAGTGTCACCGGGACTCTTACCTACGAGCAGTACTTC